These T cell receptor beta chains were read from a single sample in a study of blood T cell repertoires in COVID-19. TCRdb's table, derived via immunoSEQ multiplex PCR, lists solely in-frame clones and lacks some. In the table there are over 200,000 clones, more than 75% of which are singletons. The sequencing input was PBMCs or T cells enriched from blood (not recorded which). The receptor set was obtained from a man between 18 and 35 years old who had recovered from COVID-19. CDR3s leave out the opening cysteine and the closing phenylalanine or tryptophan. Fields, in order: CDR3 protein, V gene, clone size. Expanded clones get a size class; other rows say once, few or many, or leave the size out.

CDR3aa: ASSIVGGLAVIYNEQF; v_gene: TRBV19; abundance: .
CDR3aa: ASSKVGSTGELF; v_gene: TRBV21-1; abundance: .
CDR3aa: ASSLEPAGGAYEQY; v_gene: TRBV10-1; abundance: few
CDR3aa: ASSGHRAPGNQPQH; v_gene: TRBV6-1; abundance: .
CDR3aa: ASRRYLAEITDTQY; v_gene: TRBV4-1; abundance: .
CDR3aa: ASSQGRDRGQKKLF; v_gene: TRBV14; abundance: .
CDR3aa: ASSELISNYGYT; v_gene: TRBV6-1; abundance: .
CDR3aa: ASSLDFRGKGQPQH; v_gene: TRBV27; abundance: .
CDR3aa: ASSQEGTSGGAGEQF; v_gene: TRBV4-1; abundance: .
CDR3aa: AVQPEPSYEQY; v_gene: TRBV10-3; abundance: .
CDR3aa: ASGGGVEGMNTEAF; v_gene: TRBV7-9; abundance: once
CDR3aa: ASSLHGTRNTGELF; v_gene: TRBV7-2; abundance: .
CDR3aa: ASSFRGGNQPQH; v_gene: TRBV27; abundance: .
CDR3aa: ASSSQLTGPEKLF; v_gene: TRBV27; abundance: .
CDR3aa: ASRHAAAGLSYEQY; v_gene: TRBV28; abundance: once
CDR3aa: ASSPWGRDTEAF; v_gene: TRBV3-1/TRBV3-2; abundance: .
CDR3aa: ASSLGQGADTQY; v_gene: TRBV5-4; abundance: .
CDR3aa: ASSFTRDDRRNSPLH; v_gene: TRBV5-4; abundance: .